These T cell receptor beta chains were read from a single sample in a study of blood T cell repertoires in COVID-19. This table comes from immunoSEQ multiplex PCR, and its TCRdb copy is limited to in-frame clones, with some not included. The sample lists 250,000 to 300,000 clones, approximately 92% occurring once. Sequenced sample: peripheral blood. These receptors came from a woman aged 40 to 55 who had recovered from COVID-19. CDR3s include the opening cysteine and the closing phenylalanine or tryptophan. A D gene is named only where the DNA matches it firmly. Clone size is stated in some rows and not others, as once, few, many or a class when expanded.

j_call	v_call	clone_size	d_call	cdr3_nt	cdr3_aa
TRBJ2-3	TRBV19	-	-	TGTGCCACCCGTCGAGGGGGGGCCCCAGATACGCAGTATTTT	CATRRGGAPDTQYF
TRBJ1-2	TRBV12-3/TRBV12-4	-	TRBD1	TGTGCCAGCAGGCCCGGGACAGGGAGAGGCTACACCTTC	CASRPGTGRGYTF
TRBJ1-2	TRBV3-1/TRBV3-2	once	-	TGTGCCAGCAGTCTTCCCGGGCAGGGGAGAGGCTACACCTTC	CASSLPGQGRGYTF
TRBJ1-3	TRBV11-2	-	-	TGTGCCAGCAGCTTAGATCTAGTAGTCTCTGGAAACACCATATATTTT	CASSLDLVVSGNTIYF
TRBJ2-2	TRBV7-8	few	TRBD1	TGTGCCAGCAGCTTACTCCAGGGGGCCGGGGAGCTGTTTTTT	CASSLLQGAGELFF
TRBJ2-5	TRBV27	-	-	TGTGCCTGCCAGAGTGGTTCAGGAGAGACCCAGTACTTC	CACQSGSGETQYF
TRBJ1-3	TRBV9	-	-	TGTGCCAGCAGCGCCTTCACTAGCTCTGGAAACACCATATATTTT	CASSAFTSSGNTIYF
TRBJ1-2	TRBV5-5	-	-	TGTGCCAGCAGCCCCACCGACAGAGTCTATGGCTACACCTTC	CASSPTDRVYGYTF
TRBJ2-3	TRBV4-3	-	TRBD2	TGCGCCAGCAGCCAAGAACTCGGGGTCGGGAGGCGAGGGGACACAGATACGCAGTATTTT	CASSQELGVGRRGDTDTQYF
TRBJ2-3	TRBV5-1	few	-	TGCGCCAGCAGCGAGCGTTCGGGTCGGGGGTCGCGGTTCACAGATACGCAGTATTTT	CASSERSGRGSRFTDTQYF
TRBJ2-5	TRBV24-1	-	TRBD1	TGTGCCACTGGACCCGACAGGGGAGAGACCCAGTACTTC	CATGPDRGETQYF
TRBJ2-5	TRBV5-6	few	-	TGTGCCAGCAGCTTAGTGGGAGGAGCAGAGACCCAGTACTTC	CASSLVGGAETQYF
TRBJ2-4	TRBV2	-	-	TGTGCCAGCAACAGCCCCTTAGCCAAAAACATTCAGTACTTC	CASNSPLAKNIQYF
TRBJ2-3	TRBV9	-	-	TGTGCCAGCAGCGTAGGATCAGGACATAGAACATCGAGCACAGATACGCAGTATTTT	CASSVGSGHRTSSTDTQYF
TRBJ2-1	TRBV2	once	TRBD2	TGTGCCAGCAGCGGTACGACTAGCCGATACAATGAGCAGTTCTTC	CASSGTTSRYNEQFF
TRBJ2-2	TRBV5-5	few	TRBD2	TGTGCCAGCAGCCGAATCGGACTAGCGGGACTCGGGGAGCTGTTTTTT	CASSRIGLAGLGELFF
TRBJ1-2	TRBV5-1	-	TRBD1	TGCGCCAGCAGACCGTTACAGGGGGTCTCGGGCTACACCTTC	CASRPLQGVSGYTF
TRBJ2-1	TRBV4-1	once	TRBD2	TGCGCCAGCAGCCAATTAGGACTAGCGGACAATGAGCAGTTCTTC	CASSQLGLADNEQFF
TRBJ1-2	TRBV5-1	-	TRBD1	TGCGCCAGCAAGGAGGGGACAGGGGCCAACTATGGCTACACCTTC	CASKEGTGANYGYTF
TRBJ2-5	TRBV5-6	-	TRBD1	TGTGCCAGCAGCCCGACCGGACAGGGGGCGCGAGAGACCCAGTACTTC	CASSPTGQGARETQYF
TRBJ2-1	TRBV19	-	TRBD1	TGTGCCAGTAGTGCGAGACAGGGGAAGGAGCAGTTCTTC	CASSARQGKEQFF
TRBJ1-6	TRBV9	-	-	TGTGCCAGCCAACTCGACGGTGGTGAGGGTTCACCCCTCCACTTT	CASQLDGGEGSPLHF
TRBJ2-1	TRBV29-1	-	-	TGCAGCGTTGAAGATTCACTGACATCCTTCAATGAGCAGTTCTTC	CSVEDSLTSFNEQFF
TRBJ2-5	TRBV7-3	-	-	TGTGCCAGCAGCGTCGATCGCGGGCGGATGGAGACCCAGTACTTC	CASSVDRGRMETQYF
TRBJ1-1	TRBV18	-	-	TGTGCCAGCTCAGAGGGGGTGGGCACTGAAGCTTTCTTT	CASSEGVGTEAFF
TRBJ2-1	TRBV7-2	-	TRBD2	TGTGCCAGCAGCCCTAGACTAGCGGGAGGCAATGAGCAGTTCTTC	CASSPRLAGGNEQFF
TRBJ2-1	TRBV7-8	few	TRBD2	TGTGCCAGCAGCTCGCTATGGGGGAGGGCCTCCTCCGGTGAGCAGTTCTTC	CASSSLWGRASSGEQFF
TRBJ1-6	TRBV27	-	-	TGTGCCAGCACCAGGACACCCCAAGGTTCACCCCTCCACTTT	CASTRTPQGSPLHF
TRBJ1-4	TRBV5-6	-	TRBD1	TGTGCCAGCAGCACTGCCGGGACAGGGAATGAAAAACTGTTTTTT	CASSTAGTGNEKLFF
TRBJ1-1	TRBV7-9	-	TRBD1	TGTGCCAGCAGCTTCAGACAGGGAGAGGAAGCTTTCTTT	CASSFRQGEEAFF
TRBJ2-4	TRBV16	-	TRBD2	TGTGCCAGCAGCCAATCGAGAGCGGGAGTGGGCAAAAACATTCAGTACTTC	CASSQSRAGVGKNIQYF
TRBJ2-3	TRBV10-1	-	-	TGCGCCAGCAGTGAGGGGGGACTGGGTAGCACAGATACGCAGTATTTT	CASSEGGLGSTDTQYF
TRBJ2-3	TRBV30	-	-	TGTGCCTGGAGTGTACGTAGTAGCACAGATACGCAGTATTTT	CAWSVRSSTDTQYF
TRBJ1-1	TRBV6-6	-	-	TGTGCCGCGGAGCTCGACCTGAACACTGAAGCTTTCTTT	CAAELDLNTEAFF
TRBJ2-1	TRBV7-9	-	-	TGTGCCAGCAGCTTAAAAGGGGGGGCCTACAATGAGCAGTTCTTC	CASSLKGGAYNEQFF
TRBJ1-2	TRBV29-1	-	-	TGCAGCGTTGAAGGGGGGGGCGTGGCACCCTATGGCTACACCTTC	CSVEGGGVAPYGYTF
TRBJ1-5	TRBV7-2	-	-	TGTGCCAGCAGCTTAGTGGCCAATCAGCCCCAGCATTTT	CASSLVANQPQHF
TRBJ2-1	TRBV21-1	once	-	TGTGCCAGCAGCATGCCGGACGGGACATCCTACAATGAGCAGTTCTTC	CASSMPDGTSYNEQFF
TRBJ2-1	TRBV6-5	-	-	TGTGCCAGCAGTTACGAGGGACAGCGGGAGATCAATGAGCAGTTCTTC	CASSYEGQREINEQFF